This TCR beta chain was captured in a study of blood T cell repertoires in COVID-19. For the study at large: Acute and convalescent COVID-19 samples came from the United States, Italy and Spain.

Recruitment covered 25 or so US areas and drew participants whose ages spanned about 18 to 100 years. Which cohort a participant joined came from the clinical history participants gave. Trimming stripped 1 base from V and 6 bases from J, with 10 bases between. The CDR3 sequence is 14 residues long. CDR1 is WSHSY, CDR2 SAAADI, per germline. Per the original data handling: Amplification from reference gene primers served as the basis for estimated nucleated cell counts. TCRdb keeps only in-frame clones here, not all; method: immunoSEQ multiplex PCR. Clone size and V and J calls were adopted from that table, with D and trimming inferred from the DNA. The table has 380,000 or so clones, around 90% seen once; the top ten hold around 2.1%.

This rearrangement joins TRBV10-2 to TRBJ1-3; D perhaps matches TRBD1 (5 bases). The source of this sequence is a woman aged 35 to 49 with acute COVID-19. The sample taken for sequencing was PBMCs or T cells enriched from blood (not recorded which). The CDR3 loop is CASSEFRGTNTIYF. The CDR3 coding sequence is TGCGCCAGCAGTGAGTTTAGGGGCACAAACACCATATATTTT.